The 32 T cell receptor beta chains below all came from one sample that was sequenced in a study of human T cells and chemical hapten exposure. Time point described: patch test 2, 6 weeks after DPC sensitization. Treatment given: therapeutic diphenylcyclopropenone sensitization with weekly scalp DPC. TCRdb re-analysed the RACE reads in MiXCR, keeping a single row per CDR3 protein. The data contain 85,000 or so distinct CDR3 sequences, 11% of them singletons. The sample consisted of whole blood, taken in connection with sensitization to the hapten diphenylcyclopropenone (DPC). These receptors were taken from a man younger than 30 with alopecia areata. Some clones in this sample may be carry-over from other donors' samples.

This clonotype was detected many times. The chain has TRBV29-1 and TRBJ1-2; 7 nucleotides align to TRBD1. The V segment lost 7 bases and the J segment 4 bases; nucleotides outside the gene matches: 6. Germline-derived CDR1 and CDR2 are SQVTM and ANQGSEA. The CDR3 contains 12 residues. CDR3 residues: CSATGDSYGYTF. In DNA form, the CDR3 reads TGCAGCGCCACAGGGGATTCCTATGGCTACACCTTC. Full variable domain (rest looked up from reference TRBV29-1 and TRBJ1-2): SAVISQKPSRDICQRGTSLTIQCQVDSQVTMMFWYRQQPGQSLTLIATANQGSEATYESGFVIDKFPISRPNLTFSTLTVSNMSPEDSSIYLCSATGDSYGYTFGSGTRLTVV.

The V and J genes are TRBV28 and TRBJ1-2, with TRBD1 matching 8 bases. CDR3 length: 14 amino acids. Per germline, CDR1 MDHEN and CDR2 SYDVKM. J gave up 4 bases and V 9 bases, and 10 bases lay outside the gene matches. For the CDR3, the DNA is TGTGCCAGTCAGACCGGACAGGGCCGCTATGGCTACACCTTC. It yields the protein CASQTGQGRYGYTF.

At least ten counts were recorded for this clonotype. For the CDR3, the DNA is TGTGCCAGCAGAGACAGCAAATTCAATCAGCCCCAGCATTTT. Translating it yields CASRDSKFNQPQHF. The chain combines TRBV2 with TRBJ1-5, with D maybe TRBD1 (5 bases). CDR1 SNHLY and CDR2 FYNNEI come from the germline V gene. With 6 bases removed from V and 3 bases from J, the gap between germline ends came to 12 bases. The length of the CDR3 is 14 residues.

J is TRBJ1-6 and V is TRBV7-3; the D is unclear. This CDR3 comprises 13 residues. CDR1 is SGHTA, CDR2 FQGTGA, per germline. V was clipped by 1 base and J by 7 bases, with 5 bases between them. The CDR3 nucleotides are TGTGCCAGCAGCTTAAACCGAAATTCACCCCTCCACTTT. This gives the protein CASSLNRNSPLHF.

This clonotype was observed many times. This chain connects TRBV7-6 to TRBJ2-3, with a tentative D call TRBD1 (5 bases). V was trimmed by 2 bases and J by 2 bases, leaving 17 bases between them. Germline CDR1 reads SGHVS; CDR2 reads FNYEAQ. The CDR3 has 17 amino acids. DNA of the CDR3: TGTGCCAGCAGCTTAACAAACAGGAACTCCTTCACAGATACGCAGTATTTT. This translates into CASSLTNRNSFTDTQYF. The full variable domain, rest sourced from reference TRBV7-6 and TRBJ2-3, is GAGVSQSPRYKVTKRGQDVALRCDPISGHVSLYWYRQALGQGPEFLTYFNYEAQQDKSGLPNDRFSAERPEGSISTLTIQRTEQRDSAMYRCASSLTNRNSFTDTQYFGPGTRLTVL.

This clonotype has at least ten counts. The CDR3 sequence is CASSPDTSGANVLTF. The CDR3 nucleotides are TGCGCCAGCAGTCCGGACACCTCTGGGGCCAACGTCCTGACTTTC. The chain employs TRBV10-1 and TRBJ2-6, with D maybe TRBD1 (5 bases). Germline loops: CDR1 WNHNN, CDR2 SYGVQD (reference sequence). CDR3 length equals 15 residues. With 5 bases removed from V and 0 bases from J, the gap between germline ends came to 8 bases.

The V call is TRBV20-1, the J call TRBJ2-1; TRBD2 aligns across 13 bases. Germline trimming cut 6 bases from V and 8 bases from J; bases unmatched to any gene: 10. The CDR3 has 15 residues. Per germline, CDR1 DFQATT and CDR2 SNEGSKA (reference sequence). The CDR3, as DNA: TGCAGTGCCGAACTAGCGGGGGGGCCTAAGGATGAGCAGTTCTTC. Encoded protein: CSAELAGGPKDEQFF.

This chain uses TRBV4-1 with TRBJ2-3; 9 bases line up with TRBD2. The CDR3 is 16 residues long. CDR1 is MGHRA, CDR2 YSYEKL, per germline. V lost 1 base to trimming and J lost 4 bases; unmatched junction nucleotides: 6. The CDR3 region is CASSQAGGGASDTQYF. The CDR3 DNA follows: TGCGCCAGCAGCCAAGCGGGCGGGGGGGCATCAGATACGCAGTATTTT.

This clonotype was seen ten or more times. The V call is TRBV20-1, the J call TRBJ1-6, with 8 bases lining up with TRBD1. The CDR3 consists of 15 residues. Trimming at V came to 3 bases and at J to 9 bases, leaving 10 bases not matched to a gene. Germline V gene lookup returns CDR1 DFQATT and CDR2 SNEGSKA (reference sequence). The CDR3 region has the DNA TGCAGTGCTAGGAAGACAGGGGAATTTGGTTCACCCCTCCACTTT. Its translation is CSARKTGEFGSPLHF.

This clonotype was recorded many times. V and J are TRBV3-1 and TRBJ1-5; TRBD1 matches 7 bases. The J segment lost 4 bases and the V segment lost 6 bases, leaving 12 bases of the junction unmatched. CDR1 and CDR2 (germline): LGHDT, YNNKEL (reference sequence). CDR3 size: 16 residues. This CDR3 is CASSPNRDRANQPQHF. As DNA, the CDR3 is TGTGCCAGCAGTCCGAACCGGGACAGAGCAAATCAGCCCCAGCATTTT.

This clonotype was counted ten times or more. The CDR3 protein is CASSSRGGGTEAFF. CDR3 nucleotide sequence: TGTGCCAGCAGCTCCAGGGGTGGTGGCACTGAAGCTTTCTTT. This chain joins TRBV7-9 and TRBJ1-1, with D perhaps matching TRBD1 (6 bases). The V gene lost 4 bases and the J gene lost 4 bases, with 13 bases spanning the gap. Germline V gene data show CDR1 as SEHNR and CDR2 as FQNEAQ (reference sequence). CDR3 length: 14 residues.

The V gene is TRBV11-3, the J gene TRBJ1-1; D is ambiguous. The CDR3 totals 13 residues. V was pared by 5 bases and J by 4 bases, with 11 bases between. Germline lookup yields CDR1 SGHNT and CDR2 YENEEA. CDR3 in DNA: TGTGCCAGCAGCCCACCGGACGGCACTGAAGCTTTCTTT. Translated, it gives CASSPPDGTEAFF.

V and J are TRBV29-1 and TRBJ1-1; D is unclear. The V gene lost 7 bases and the J gene lost 0 bases, with 9 bases spanning the gap. CDR1 is SQVTM, CDR2 ANQGSEA, per germline. The CDR3 contains 12 residues. The CDR3 loop reads CSGGGMNTEAFF. The DNA for the CDR3 is TGCAGCGGAGGCGGAATGAACACTGAAGCTTTCTTT.

This clonotype has ten or more counts. This chain joins TRBV4-3 and TRBJ2-3, with TRBD1 identical over 7 bases. The CDR3 extends over 14 amino acids. V trimming: 4 bases; J trimming: 1 base; junction bases outside the gene matches: 2. The germline V gene encodes CDR1 LGHNA and CDR2 YSLEER. The CDR3 sequence is CASSLGQGTDTQYF. CDR3 DNA sequence: TGCGCCAGCAGCCTCGGACAGGGCACAGATACGCAGTATTTT.

This clonotype has just a few counts. Likely a read error: the CDR3 ends without its conserved phenylalanine or tryptophan. It is unclear where the CDR3 begins or ends on the DNA, so no DNA is shown, and the CDR3 is as TCRdb lists it. The gene calls are TRBV10-1 and TRBJ2-5; TRBD1 is the table's D call and was not checked against the DNA. Germline V gene lookup returns CDR1 WNHNN and CDR2 SYGVQD (reference sequence). The CDR3 is made up of 12 amino acids, end residues included. The CDR3 region is CASTAGSPGSKK.

V usage is TRBV11-1 and J usage is TRBJ2-2, with D possibly TRBD2 on 5 matching bases. Trimming stripped 0 bases from V and 8 bases from J, with 7 bases between. Germline-derived CDR1 and CDR2 are SGHAT and FQDESV (reference sequence). The CDR3 runs to 13 residues. The CDR3 spells CASSLARRGELFF. The CDR3 nucleotides read TGTGCCAGCAGCTTAGCAAGGAGGGGGGAGCTGTTTTTT. Together with reference TRBV11-1 and TRBJ2-2, the CDR3 gives the full variable domain: EAEVAQSPRYKITEKSQAVAFWCDPISGHATLYWYRQILGQGPELLVQFQDESVVDDSQLPKDRFSAERLKGVDSTLKIQPAELGDSAMYLCASSLARRGELFFGEGSRLTVL.

Ten or more counts support this clonotype. The chain uses TRBV4-3 and TRBJ1-5; no definite D call. The CDR3 is 15 residues long. Germline values: CDR1 LGHNA, CDR2 YSLEER. V lost 0 bases and J 7 bases, leaving 13 bases between the germline ends. This CDR3 is CASSQDKGLGQPQHF. CDR3 DNA: TGCGCCAGCAGCCAAGATAAAGGGCTGGGGCAGCCCCAGCATTTT.

This clonotype showed up many times. The J gene is TRBJ1-1, the V gene TRBV19, with D possibly being TRBD1 (6 bases). CDR3 length: 14 residues. Germline V lookup: CDR1 LNHDA, CDR2 SQIVND (reference sequence). V gave up 4 bases and J gave up 8 bases, with 17 bases separating them. CDR3 loop: CASSKLVGTGEAFF. The CDR3, as DNA: TGTGCCAGTAGTAAGCTCGTGGGTACAGGGGAAGCTTTCTTT.

This clonotype was detected many times. The CDR3 region is CASSYSTDGPSYEQYF. CDR3 coding DNA: TGTGCCAGCAGTTACTCGACGGACGGACCATCCTACGAGCAGTACTTC. The rearrangement links TRBV6-2 or TRBV6-3 to TRBJ2-7; D is undetermined. The CDR3 extends over 16 amino acids. Trimming stripped 0 bases from V and 1 base from J, with 13 bases between. Germline CDR1 reads MNHEY; CDR2 reads SVGEGT.

This clonotype was seen ten or more times. In nucleotides, the CDR3 is TGTGCCACCAGCTGGAGGGCGCCCTCCTACAATGAGCAGTTCTTC. Its protein product is CATSWRAPSYNEQFF. The genes are TRBV15 and TRBJ2-1, with a tentative D call TRBD2 (6 bases). The germline V gene encodes CDR1 LNHNV and CDR2 YYDKDF (reference sequence). Trimming left V 5 bases short and J 0 bases short, with 11 bases between. This CDR3 comprises 15 residues.

This clonotype was recorded many times. CDR3 nucleotides: TGTGCCAGCAGTCCCCGGGGGGGCTACGAGCAGTACGTC. Translated, it gives CASSPRGGYEQYV. The genes are TRBV27 and TRBJ2-7; 8 nucleotides agree with TRBD2. The CDR3 runs 13 residues. V lost 5 bases, J lost 3 bases, and 3 bases stayed unmatched. Germline CDR1 and CDR2: MNHEY and SMNVEV (reference sequence).

This clonotype was counted ten times or more. The chain combines TRBV24-1 with TRBJ2-3; D gene ambiguous. V lost 3 bases, J lost 2 bases, and 8 bases lay in between. Germline V CDR1 and CDR2: KGHDR, SFDVKD. CDR3 length equals 14 residues. In nucleotides, the CDR3 is TGTGCCACCAGTGATCCCGGGTACACAGATACGCAGTATTTT. Protein sequence: CATSDPGYTDTQYF.

This chain links TRBV7-9 with TRBJ1-6; TRBD1 is a possible D gene (5 bases). The CDR3 is 15 residues long. The V end was cut by 3 bases, the J end by 10 bases, with 16 bases between. CDR1 is SEHNR, CDR2 FQNEAQ, per germline (reference sequence). The CDR3 protein is CASSLFYRGESPLHF. The DNA of the CDR3 is TGTGCCAGCAGCTTGTTTTATCGGGGCGAGTCACCCCTCCACTTT. Supplemented by reference TRBV7-9 and TRBJ1-6, the full variable domain reads DTGVSQNPRHKITKRGQNVTFRCDPISEHNRLYWYRQTLGQGPEFLTYFQNEAQLEKSRLLSDRFSAERPKGSFSTLEIQRTEQGDSAMYLCASSLFYRGESPLHFGNGTRLTVT.

A few counts support this clonotype. V usage is TRBV7-9 and J usage is TRBJ1-3; the match to TRBD1 covers 12 bases. The V segment lost 6 bases and the J segment 1 base; nucleotides outside the gene matches: 10. The CDR3 runs to 18 residues. CDR1 is SEHNR, CDR2 FQNEAQ, per germline (reference sequence). CDR3 sequence (DNA): TGTGCCAGCAGTAACCCCGGGACAGGGGGCATTTCTGGAAACACCATATATTTT. This gives the protein CASSNPGTGGISGNTIYF.

This clonotype was observed a handful of times. The CDR3 here is CASSPGTPRETQYF. The CDR3 DNA sequence: TGTGCCAGCAGCCCCGGGACGCCGCGAGAGACCCAGTACTTC. The gene calls are TRBV11-2 and TRBJ2-5; tentatively, D is TRBD1 or TRBD2 (5 bases each). V gave up 5 bases and J gave up 4 bases, with 14 bases separating them. The CDR3 runs 14 residues. The germline V gene encodes CDR1 SGHAT and CDR2 FQNNGV.

CDR3 DNA sequence: TGCGCCAGCAGCCCACTTTTCCGGGATCCCCAGCATTTT. Translated, it gives CASSPLFRDPQHF. The chain links TRBV4-1 to TRBJ1-5; D ambiguous. The CDR3 runs 13 residues. Trimming left V 4 bases short and J 10 bases short, with 14 bases between. Germline CDR1 and CDR2: MGHRA and YSYEKL.

The chain joins TRBV29-1 to TRBJ2-1; D may match TRBD1 or TRBD2 (5 bases each). The V gene's germline CDR1 is SQVTM and CDR2 ANQGSEA. V lost 6 bases, J lost 8 bases, and 14 bases lay in between. The CDR3 is 12 residues long. DNA of the CDR3: TGCAGCGTAGTCGTCCAGGGAGATGAGCAGTTCTTC. This encodes CSVVVQGDEQFF.

There are many counts of this clonotype. The rearrangement uses TRBV6-5 and TRBJ1-5; D gene ambiguous. Germline assignment: CDR1 MNHEY and CDR2 SVGAGI. The CDR3 is made up of 15 amino acids. V lost 6 bases and J lost 4, with 16 bases in between. Here the CDR3 DNA reads TGTGCCAGCAGCCGGGCTTACGGAGGGAATCAGCCCCAGCATTTT. Amino acid sequence: CASSRAYGGNQPQHF.

This clonotype was recorded only once. The gene calls are TRBV5-1 and TRBJ1-1, with a possible D match to TRBD1 (5 bases). This CDR3 is built from 14 residues. Trimming pared 2 bases from V and 2 bases from J, leaving 10 bases between. From germline, CDR1 is SGHRS and CDR2 YFSETQ. The chain's CDR3 is CASSFRQGNTEAFF. The CDR3 DNA follows: TGCGCCAGCAGCTTCCGGCAGGGTAACACTGAAGCTTTCTTT.

This clonotype was seen ten or more times. The chain couples TRBV20-1 to TRBJ1-5; 7 bases match TRBD1. Germline CDR1 and CDR2: DFQATT and SNEGSKA (reference sequence). CDR3 size: 14 residues. V dropped 6 bases and J dropped 4; count of bases not matched to a gene: 9. The CDR3 DNA follows: TGCAGTGCCCCTTCCGGGACAGTGAATCAGCCCCAGCATTTT. It yields the protein CSAPSGTVNQPQHF.

This clonotype showed up just a few times. The DNA of the CDR3 is TGCAGCGTTGAAAGGACAGCAACCGGGGAGCTGTTTTTT. Amino acids: CSVERTATGELFF. The V call is TRBV29-1, the J call TRBJ2-2; tentatively, D is TRBD1 (6 bases). The V and J ends lost 2 bases and 5 bases respectively, with 9 bases between them. From germline, CDR1 is SQVTM and CDR2 ANQGSEA. CDR3 size: 13 residues.

V and J are TRBV4-2 and TRBJ1-1; 8 bases agree with TRBD1. Germline loops: CDR1 LGHNA, CDR2 YNFKEQ. The CDR3 is 15 amino acids. The V and J ends lost 8 bases and 3 bases, in that order; junction bases with no gene match: 11. CDR3 loop: CASRSRGHWDTEAFF. The CDR3 DNA reads TGTGCCAGCCGAAGCAGGGGGCATTGGGACACTGAAGCTTTCTTT.